This T cell receptor (beta chain) was recorded in a study of T cell repertoires in aging, cancer and after chemotherapy. Germline CDR1 is MNHNS and CDR2 is SASEGT. The CDR3 totals 13 residues. V lost 5 bases to trimming and J lost 3 bases, with 10 bases between them. This clonotype counts as medium-sized. Rearranged V-D-J TRB sequences were amplified with a mixed TRB-A/B primer pool. TCRdb passed the multiplex PCR reads through MiXCR, listing each CDR3 protein once. The repertoire consists of more than 1,000 distinct CDR3 sequences, with roughly 29% occurring once and the leading ten covering around 16%. TCR beta rearrangements were amplified from peripheral blood genomic DNA.

The V call is TRBV6-1, the J call TRBJ1-2; D may be TRBD1 (5 bases). The TCR originated in a human donor with a solid tumor. The sample consisted of blood. CDR3 nucleotides: TGTGCCAGCAGTCCGCTGGGACACTATGGCTACACCTTC. Translating it yields CASSPLGHYGYTF.